The sequence of this T cell receptor beta chain was determined in a study of Graves' ophthalmopathy and Graves' hyperthyroidism. This clonotype turned up a few times. Germline is not matched at one junction end, which may reflect a read error. Transcripts of RNA were the source for amplifying TCR beta CDR3 regions. Scientists carried out first-round RT-PCR using HTBI primers and then a second-round multiplex PCR. A single record per CDR3 protein comes from TCRdb applying MiXCR to the multiplex PCR reads. The table lists about 740,000 distinct CDR3 sequences, 35% to 50% of them singletons, with 44% in the top ten. Per germline, CDR1 SGHNT and CDR2 YYREEE (reference sequence). This CDR3 region has 14 residues.

Sequenced material: peripheral blood. The V call is TRBV5-4, the J call TRBJ2-5, with no clear D. This clonotype was sampled from an adult man with Graves' ophthalmopathy. This CDR3 is CASSQAKGGETQYF. In DNA, the CDR3 is TGCGCCAGCAGCCAAGCTAAAGGCGGTGAGACCCAGTACTTC.